This TCR beta chain was observed in a study of cytomegalovirus exposure and HLA in healthy donors. This clone was recorded only once. No antigen is known for it. Overall study findings and caveats: The study listed 164 cytomegalovirus-associated TCR beta chains.

Using immunoSEQ multiplex PCR, the repertoire was profiled, and TCRdb retains in-frame clones only, with some absent. The table has tens of thousands of clones, roughly 96% seen once. CDR1 MRHNA and CDR2 SNTAGT come from the germline V gene. CDR3 size: 18 residues. Losses at the gene ends were 0 bases for V and 1 base for J; bases not matched to a gene: 9. The chain is built from TRBV6-4 and TRBJ2-7, with TRBD1 identical over 10 bases. This receptor was taken from a man between 18 and 29 years old in good health and CMV-seronegative. Material: PBMCs. The CDR3 here is CASSDSSWDRGRSYEQYF. The CDR3 region has the DNA TGTGCCAGCAGTGACTCGTCGTGGGACAGGGGAAGGTCCTACGAGCAGTACTTC.